These 29 T cell receptor beta chains were all obtained from the same sample, sequenced in a study of T-cell reconstitution after alpha-beta-depleted transplantation in children. A TCRbeta library incorporating unique molecular identifiers was prepared. Via MiXCR, TCRdb re-called the PCR reads, giving one row per CDR3 protein. The profile shows more than 40,000 distinct CDR3 sequences, about 9% of them singletons. Sequenced material: PBMCs, mostly from graft donor cells, taken 60 days after TCRalphabeta/CD19-depleted stem cell transplant. Receptors originate from a male patient between 2 and 10 years old who had a stem cell transplant for chronic granulomatous disease, so the T cells may come from the graft donor.

This clonotype was recorded a few times. This chain connects TRBV27 to TRBJ2-4; D might be TRBD2 (7 bases). The germline V and J ends were trimmed by 5 bases and 3 bases, with 20 bases remaining between them. The CDR3 length is 17 residues. The germline V gene has CDR1 MNHEY and CDR2 SMNVEV (reference sequence). CDR3 in DNA: TGTGCCAGCAGTCCCAAGTGGGAGGGGGGTGGCAAAAACATTCAGTACTTC. Translation: CASSPKWEGGGKNIQYF.

This clonotype has ten or more counts. V usage is TRBV14 and J usage is TRBJ2-7, with D uncertain. CDR3 length: 13 residues. CDR1 is SGHDN, CDR2 FVKESK, per germline. Trimming cost V 2 bases and J 6 bases, with 11 bases left between them. The CDR3 sequence is CASSQIRTAEQYF. In nucleotides, the CDR3 is TGTGCCAGCAGCCAAATTAGAACCGCCGAGCAGTACTTC.

A few counts support this clonotype. This chain links TRBV5-1 with TRBJ2-5; 9 nucleotides agree with TRBD1. J was trimmed by 5 bases and V by 4 bases; bases with no gene match: 9. Looked up from germline, CDR1 is SGHRS and CDR2 is YFSETQ. This CDR3 comprises 15 residues. The CDR3 loop reads CASSSRDRVGETQYF. CDR3 nucleotide sequence: TGCGCCAGCAGCAGCCGGGACAGGGTTGGGGAGACCCAGTACTTC.

This clonotype was seen at least ten times. The rearrangement links TRBV3-1 to TRBJ1-1; 7 bases line up with TRBD1. This CDR3 contains 14 residues. Germline V gene lookup returns CDR1 LGHDT and CDR2 YNNKEL (reference sequence). The J segment lost 1 base and the V segment lost 4 bases, leaving 3 bases of the junction unmatched. CDR3 nucleotide sequence: TGTGCCAGCAGCCGAAGGACAGGGAACACTGAAGCTTTCTTT. Amino acids: CASSRRTGNTEAFF. The full variable domain, in which reference TRBV3-1 and TRBJ1-1 provide the parts outside the CDR3, is DTAVSQTPKYLVTQMGNDKSIKCEQNLGHDTMYWYKQDSKKFLKIMFSYNNKELIINETVPNRFSPKSPDKAHLNLHINSLELGDSAVYFCASSRRTGNTEAFFGQGTRLTVV.

This clonotype was recorded many times. This sequence joins TRBV11-1 and TRBJ2-7; 10 bases agree with TRBD1. V dropped 1 base and J dropped 1; count of bases not matched to a gene: 10. CDR1 and CDR2 from the germline V gene are SGHAT and FQDESV (reference sequence). This CDR3 contains 18 residues. The CDR3 spells CASSLVGTGVIGSYEQYF. Written as DNA, the CDR3 is TGTGCCAGCAGCTTAGTAGGGACAGGGGTAATTGGGTCCTACGAGCAGTACTTC. Combining the CDR3 with reference TRBV11-1 and TRBJ2-7 gives the whole variable domain EAEVAQSPRYKITEKSQAVAFWCDPISGHATLYWYRQILGQGPELLVQFQDESVVDDSQLPKDRFSAERLKGVDSTLKIQPAELGDSAMYLCASSLVGTGVIGSYEQYFGPGTRLTVT.

In this sample, this clonotype turned up a few times. The chain links TRBV28 to TRBJ2-4, with D perhaps matching TRBD1 (7 bases). V was shortened by 3 bases and J by 3 bases, with 30 bases between the two germline ends. The CDR3 runs 21 residues. Germline V gene sequence: CDR1 MDHEN, CDR2 SYDVKM. The chain's CDR3 is CASSFEIAGTVGNMGKNIQYF. CDR3 nucleotide sequence: TGTGCCAGCAGTTTCGAGATTGCGGGGACAGTGGGGAATATGGGCAAAAACATTCAGTACTTC. The whole variable domain, filled in from reference TRBV28 and TRBJ2-4, reads DVKVTQSSRYLVKRTGEKVFLECVQDMDHENMFWYRQDPGLGLRLIYFSYDVKMKEKGDIPEGYSVSREKKERFSLILESASTNQTSMYLCASSFEIAGTVGNMGKNIQYFGAGTRLSVL.

This clonotype has just a few counts. V usage is TRBV30 and J usage is TRBJ1-2, with unresolved D. Looked up from germline, CDR1 is GTSNPN and CDR2 is SVGIG (reference sequence). The CDR3 runs to 12 residues. V shed 3 bases and J shed 5 bases, with 10 bases lying between them. This CDR3 reads CAWRALTYGYTF. Here the CDR3 DNA reads TGTGCCTGGAGAGCCCTCACGTATGGCTACACCTTC.

The chain is built from TRBV7-2 and TRBJ2-1; 12 bases agree with TRBD2. Unmatched junction bases numbered 8, after V lost 2 bases and J lost 9 bases. In germline, CDR1 is SGHTA, CDR2 FQGNSA. The CDR3 runs to 16 residues. CDR3 in DNA: TGTGCCAGCAGCTTACACCGACTAGCGGGAGCAACTGAGCAGTTCTTC. Translating it yields CASSLHRLAGATEQFF.

This clonotype was counted between two and nine times. The chain links TRBV18 to TRBJ2-3; TRBD1 matches at 7 bases. Germline-derived CDR1 and CDR2 are KGHSH and LQKENI. The V and J ends lost 6 bases and 0 bases, in that order; junction bases with no gene match: 9. The CDR3 length is 16 residues. The DNA for the CDR3 is TGTGCCAGCTCCCCTACTAGGGGGCAAAGCACAGATACGCAGTATTTT. This codes for CASSPTRGQSTDTQYF.

This clonotype was recorded a few times. The chain has TRBV6-1 and TRBJ1-5, with TRBD1 as a possible D gene (6 bases). The germline V gene encodes CDR1 MNHNS and CDR2 SASEGT. The germline V and J ends were trimmed by 4 bases and 3 bases, with 13 bases remaining between them. The length of the CDR3 is 15 residues. CDR3 in amino acids: CASSAMTGINQPQHF. The CDR3 DNA sequence: TGTGCCAGCAGTGCGATGACAGGTATCAATCAGCCCCAGCATTTT.

Sample share makes this clonotype medium-sized. The chain combines TRBV27 with TRBJ2-3; TRBD2 agrees at 12 bases. CDR1 is MNHEY and CDR2 is SMNVEV in the germline V gene (reference sequence). The junction had 5 bases not matched to a gene; V was cut back by 5 bases and J by 2 bases. The CDR3 totals 16 residues. The CDR3 sequence: CASSQLAGGSTDTQYF. CDR3 bases: TGTGCCAGCAGTCAACTAGCGGGAGGATCCACAGATACGCAGTATTTT.

This clonotype was counted ten times or more. V usage is TRBV11-1 and J usage is TRBJ2-1, with 13 bases fitting TRBD2. Germline V CDR1 and CDR2: SGHAT, FQDESV (reference sequence). The CDR3 contains 18 residues. Unmatched junction bases numbered 11, after V lost 0 bases and J lost 9 bases. The CDR3 is CASSLAGPLAGGPVEQFF. The CDR3 DNA reads as TGTGCCAGCAGCTTAGCGGGGCCACTAGCGGGAGGGCCAGTTGAGCAGTTCTTC. Based on the CDR3 plus reference TRBV11-1 and TRBJ2-1, the full variable domain is EAEVAQSPRYKITEKSQAVAFWCDPISGHATLYWYRQILGQGPELLVQFQDESVVDDSQLPKDRFSAERLKGVDSTLKIQPAELGDSAMYLCASSLAGPLAGGPVEQFFGPGTRLTVL.

J is TRBJ2-1 and V is TRBV20-1; D unresolved. The germline gives CDR1 DFQATT, CDR2 SNEGSKA (reference sequence). V was trimmed by 3 bases and J by 4 bases, leaving 13 bases between them. The CDR3 has 14 residues. CDR3 DNA: TGCAGTGCTAGGAAGAGGATGCTTTACAATGAGCAGTTCTTC. It encodes CSARKRMLYNEQFF.

The CDR3 DNA is TGTGCCAGCAGCGAAGACATACGGACTCTGAGTGAGCAGTTCTTC. It translates to CASSEDIRTLSEQFF. The chain has TRBV7-9 and TRBJ2-1, with D possibly being TRBD2 (5 bases). The CDR3 spans 15 residues. V shed 5 bases and J shed 9 bases, with 20 bases lying between them. CDR1 and CDR2 (germline): SEHNR, FQNEAQ (reference sequence).

This clonotype was seen repeatedly, ten times or more. The rearrangement uses TRBV9 and TRBJ2-1, with a tentative D call TRBD1 (6 bases). The CDR3 runs 15 residues. V was shortened by 3 bases and J by 1 base, with 11 bases between the two germline ends. Per germline, CDR1 SGDLS and CDR2 YYNGEE. Here the CDR3 reads CASSARGGSYNEQFF. In DNA form, the CDR3 reads TGTGCCAGCAGCGCCAGAGGGGGATCCTACAATGAGCAGTTCTTC.

This rearrangement joins TRBV20-1 to TRBJ2-2, with a tentative D call TRBD2 (5 bases). Germline V CDR1 and CDR2: DFQATT, SNEGSKA (reference sequence). Trimming took off 4 bases at V and 4 bases at J, with 10 bases between the two ends. The CDR3 loop spans 13 amino acids. CDR3 coding DNA: TGCAGTGCTATAGAGAGGGTCACCGGGGAGCTGTTTTTT. This translates into CSAIERVTGELFF.

This clonotype was counted many times. This chain links TRBV7-9 with TRBJ2-3; the match to TRBD2 covers 9 bases. The V segment lost 8 bases and the J segment 4 bases; nucleotides outside the gene matches: 7. Germline CDR1 reads SEHNR; CDR2 reads FQNEAQ (reference sequence). The CDR3 runs to 14 residues. CDR3 coding DNA: TGTGCCAGCGAGCGGGAGGTGAGCGCAGATACGCAGTATTTT. It specifies CASEREVSADTQYF.

This clonotype was observed many times. V is TRBV7-2 and J is TRBJ2-7; no definite D call. The V end was cut by 4 bases, the J end by 4 bases, with 14 bases between. Looked up from germline, CDR1 is SGHTA and CDR2 is FQGNSA. The CDR3 is made up of 14 amino acids. The CDR3 nucleotides read TGTGCCAGCAGCTGGCCAGGTCTGACTTACGAGCAGTACTTC. Encoded protein: CASSWPGLTYEQYF.

As concerns this clonotype: A read error may explain this, as a much larger clone is one base away. The V call is TRBV20-1, the J call TRBJ2-4; D unclear. CDR1 and CDR2 from the germline V gene are DFQATT and SNEGSKA (reference sequence). The CDR3 sequence is 13 residues long. The CDR3: CSATLSAENIQYF. The CDR3, as DNA: TGCAGTGCTACCTTGTCAGCCGAAAACATTCAGTACTTC.

This chain connects TRBV10-2 to TRBJ2-1, with 8 bases matching TRBD2. Germline V gene sequence: CDR1 WSHSY, CDR2 SAAADI. Trimming removed 3 bases from V and 7 bases from J; junction bases left unmatched: 8. The CDR3 length is 15 residues. The CDR3 protein is CASSEGLAGKNEQFF. The CDR3 DNA reads TGCGCCAGCAGTGAAGGGCTAGCGGGTAAAAATGAGCAGTTCTTC.

This clonotype was observed at least ten times. V gene TRBV5-6 combines with J gene TRBJ2-7; the D is unclear. The germline CDR1 and CDR2 sequences are SGHDT and YYEEEE. CDR3 length equals 15 residues. The ends were cut back, 0 bases at V and 5 bases at J, with 15 bases in the middle. The CDR3 DNA sequence: TGTGCCAGCAGCTTGGGGTTTGGAATCCGCCACGAGCAGTACTTC. This encodes CASSLGFGIRHEQYF.

A few counts support this clonotype. V is TRBV20-1 and J is TRBJ2-7, with 9 positions matching TRBD2. The CDR3 length is 14 residues. V shed 5 bases and J 4 bases; nucleotides not matched to a gene: 9. The germline V gene has CDR1 DFQATT and CDR2 SNEGSKA (reference sequence). CDR3 region: CSAAVLAGSYEQYF. In DNA form, the CDR3 reads TGCAGTGCTGCCGTACTAGCGGGCAGTTACGAGCAGTACTTC.

This clonotype has a count of ten or more. This chain joins TRBV5-1 and TRBJ2-5, with 11 bases aligning to TRBD2. This CDR3 is 16 amino acids long. The germline gives CDR1 SGHRS, CDR2 YFSETQ. Trimming cost V 0 bases and J 4 bases; bases outside gene matches: 5. CDR3 nucleotide sequence: TGCGCCAGCAGCTTGGAGCTAGCGGGGGGCAGAGAGACCCAGTACTTC. Translating it yields CASSLELAGGRETQYF. The complete variable domain, with remaining parts taken from reference TRBV5-1 and TRBJ2-5, reads KAGVTQTPRYLIKTRGQQVTLSCSPISGHRSVSWYQQTPGQGLQFLFEYFSETQRNKGNFPGRFSGRQFSNSRSEMNVSTLELGDSALYLCASSLELAGGRETQYFGPGTRLLVL.

This clonotype was seen at least ten times. The chain combines TRBV14 with TRBJ2-3; no clear D gene. The CDR3 has 14 residues. With 1 base removed from V and 2 bases from J, the gap between germline ends came to 7 bases. Germline CDR1 SGHDN, CDR2 FVKESK. CDR3 DNA: TGTGCCAGCAGCCAAGTCGTAGACACAGATACGCAGTATTTT. Its translation is CASSQVVDTDTQYF.

The chain combines TRBV20-1 with TRBJ1-2, with D hard to call. CDR3 length: 14 residues. Germline loops: CDR1 DFQATT, CDR2 SNEGSKA (reference sequence). Trimming shortened V by 0 bases and J by 3 bases, and 11 bases separated the two germline ends. The CDR3 DNA is TGCAGTGCTAGAGAGGCAGGCCACTACTATGGCTACACCTTC. It translates to CSAREAGHYYGYTF.

This clonotype occurred many times. This chain uses TRBV5-1 with TRBJ2-1, with D maybe TRBD2 (5 bases). This CDR3 comprises 15 residues. Germline values: CDR1 SGHRS, CDR2 YFSETQ. The V end was cut by 3 bases, the J end by 5 bases, with 15 bases between. The CDR3 is CASSSLTRFDNEQFF. As DNA, the CDR3 is TGCGCCAGCAGCTCCCTTACTAGATTCGACAATGAGCAGTTCTTC. Based on the CDR3 plus reference TRBV5-1 and TRBJ2-1, the full variable domain is KAGVTQTPRYLIKTRGQQVTLSCSPISGHRSVSWYQQTPGQGLQFLFEYFSETQRNKGNFPGRFSGRQFSNSRSEMNVSTLELGDSALYLCASSSLTRFDNEQFFGPGTRLTVL.

This clonotype was picked up a small number of times. This chain links TRBV5-5 with TRBJ2-7; possibly TRBD1 for D (6 bases). The CDR3 loop spans 12 amino acids. CDR1 SGHKS and CDR2 YYEKEE come from the germline V gene (reference sequence). V lost 7 bases and J lost 4, with 12 bases in between. Here the CDR3 DNA reads TGTGCCAGCGAGGGGGTCGGATACGAGCAGTACTTC. Residues: CASEGVGYEQYF.

By its share, this clonotype is medium-sized. The chain is built from TRBV6-5 and TRBJ2-1, with a possible D match to TRBD2 (5 bases). V was clipped by 2 bases and J by 8 bases, with 19 bases between them. Germline lookup yields CDR1 MNHEY and CDR2 SVGAGI. This CDR3 has 16 amino acids. The CDR3: CASSYGGRPAVDEQFF. The DNA for the CDR3 is TGTGCCAGCAGTTACGGAGGCAGGCCGGCCGTGGATGAGCAGTTCTTC.

The gene calls are TRBV4-1 and TRBJ2-3; D is unresolved. V was shortened by 1 base and J by 4 bases, with 3 bases between the two germline ends. The CDR3 contains 12 residues. Germline V gene lookup returns CDR1 MGHRA and CDR2 YSYEKL. The CDR3 here is CASSQVPDTQYF. The CDR3 nucleotides read TGCGCCAGCAGCCAAGTGCCAGATACGCAGTATTTT.